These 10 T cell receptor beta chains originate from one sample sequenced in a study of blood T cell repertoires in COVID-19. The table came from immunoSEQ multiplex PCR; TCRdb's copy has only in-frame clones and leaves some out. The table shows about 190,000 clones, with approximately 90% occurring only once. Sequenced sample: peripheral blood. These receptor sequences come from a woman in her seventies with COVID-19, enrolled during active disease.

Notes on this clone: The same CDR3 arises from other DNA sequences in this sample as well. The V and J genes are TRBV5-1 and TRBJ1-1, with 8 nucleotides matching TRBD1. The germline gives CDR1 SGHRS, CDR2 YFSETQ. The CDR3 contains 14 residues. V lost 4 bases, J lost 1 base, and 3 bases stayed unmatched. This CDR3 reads CASSRGQGNTEAFF. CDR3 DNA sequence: TGCGCCAGCAGCCGCGGACAGGGGAACACTGAAGCTTTCTTT.

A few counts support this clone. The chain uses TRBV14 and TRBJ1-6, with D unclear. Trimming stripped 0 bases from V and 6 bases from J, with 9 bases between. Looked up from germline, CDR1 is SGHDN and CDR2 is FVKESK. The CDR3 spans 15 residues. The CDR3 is CASSQEQAINSPLHF. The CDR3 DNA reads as TGTGCCAGCAGCCAAGAGCAGGCAATTAATTCACCCCTCCACTTT. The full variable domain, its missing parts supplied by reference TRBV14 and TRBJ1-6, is EAGVTQFPSHSVIEKGQTVTLRCDPISGHDNLYWYRRVMGKEIKFLLHFVKESKQDESGMPNNRFLAERTGGTYSTLKVQPAELEDSGVYFCASSQEQAINSPLHFGNGTRLTVT.

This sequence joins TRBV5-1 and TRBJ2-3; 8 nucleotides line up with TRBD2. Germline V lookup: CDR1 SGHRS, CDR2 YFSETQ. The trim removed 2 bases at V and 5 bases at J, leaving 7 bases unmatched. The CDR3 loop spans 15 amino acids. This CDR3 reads CASSLAGARRDTQYF. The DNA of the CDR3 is TGCGCCAGCAGCTTAGCGGGAGCCCGGCGAGATACGCAGTATTTT.

CDR3 residues: CASSFGGRAGLGEKLFF. The DNA for the CDR3 is TGCGCCAGCAGCTTCGGCGGCCGGGCGGGTTTGGGTGAAAAACTGTTTTTT. The chain couples TRBV5-1 to TRBJ1-4; D unclear. This CDR3 is 17 amino acids long. Trimming shortened V by 2 bases and J by 7 bases, and 21 bases separated the two germline ends. Germline V lookup: CDR1 SGHRS, CDR2 YFSETQ. Using reference TRBV5-1 and TRBJ1-4 for the parts outside the CDR3, the full variable domain is KAGVTQTPRYLIKTRGQQVTLSCSPISGHRSVSWYQQTPGQGLQFLFEYFSETQRNKGNFPGRFSGRQFSNSRSEMNVSTLELGDSALYLCASSFGGRAGLGEKLFFGSGTQLSVL.

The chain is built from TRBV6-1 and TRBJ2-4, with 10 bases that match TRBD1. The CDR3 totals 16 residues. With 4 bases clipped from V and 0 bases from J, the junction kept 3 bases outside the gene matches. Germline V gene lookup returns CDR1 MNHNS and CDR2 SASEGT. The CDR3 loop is CASSGRDRGAKNIQYF. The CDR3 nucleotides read TGTGCCAGCAGTGGCCGGGACAGGGGAGCCAAAAACATTCAGTACTTC.

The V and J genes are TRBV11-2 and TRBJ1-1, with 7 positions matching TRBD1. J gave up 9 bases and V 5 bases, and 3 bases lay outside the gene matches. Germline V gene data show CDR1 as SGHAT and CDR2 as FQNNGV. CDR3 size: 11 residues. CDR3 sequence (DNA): TGTGCCAGCAGCGACAGGGCAAAAGCTTTCTTT. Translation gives CASSDRAKAFF.

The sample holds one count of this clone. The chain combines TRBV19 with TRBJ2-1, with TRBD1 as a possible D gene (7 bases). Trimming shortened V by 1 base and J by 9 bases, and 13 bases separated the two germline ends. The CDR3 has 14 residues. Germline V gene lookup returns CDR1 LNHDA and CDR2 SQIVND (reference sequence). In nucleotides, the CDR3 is TGTGCCAGTAGTATAGGGGGGACAGCGGGTGAGCAGTTCTTC. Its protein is CASSIGGTAGEQFF.

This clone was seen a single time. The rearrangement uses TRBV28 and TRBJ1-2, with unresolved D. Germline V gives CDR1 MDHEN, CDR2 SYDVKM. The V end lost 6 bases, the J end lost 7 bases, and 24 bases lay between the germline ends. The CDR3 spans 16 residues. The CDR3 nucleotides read TGTGCCAGCAGAACTTTCTCTCCGGCCGGGTCGGGTGGCTACACCTTC. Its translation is CASRTFSPAGSGGYTF.

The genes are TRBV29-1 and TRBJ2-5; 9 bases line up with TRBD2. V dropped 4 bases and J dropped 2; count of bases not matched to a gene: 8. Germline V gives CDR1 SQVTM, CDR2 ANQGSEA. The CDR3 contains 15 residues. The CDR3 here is CSVAKGTSHQETQYF. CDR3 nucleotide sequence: TGCAGCGTTGCAAAGGGGACTAGCCATCAAGAGACCCAGTACTTC.

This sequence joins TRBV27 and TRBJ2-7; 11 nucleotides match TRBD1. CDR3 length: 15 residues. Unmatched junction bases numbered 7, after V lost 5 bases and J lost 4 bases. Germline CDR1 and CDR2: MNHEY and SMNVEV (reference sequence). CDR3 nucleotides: TGTGCCAGCAGTCCGCGGACAGGGGGCGGATACGAGCAGTACTTC. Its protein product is CASSPRTGGGYEQYF.